This entry lists 28 T cell receptor beta chains sequenced from one sample in a study of shared clonotypes between healthy human individuals (dated by TCRdb to the early 2020s). The library was built by means of the immunoSEQ multiplex PCR assay. TCRdb limited this immuneACCESS table to in-frame rearrangements with V and J called. A share of clones is missing; checked studies link under half to unresolved V genes, and the rest is unexplained. For this sample the table gives hundreds of thousands of clones, of which roughly three quarters were detected only once. The ten top clones hold 13% of the sample. The specimen sequenced was PBMCs. These receptors were taken from a woman aged 40 to 49 in good health. Some clones in this sample may be carry-over from other donors' samples.

This chain links TRBV5-1 with TRBJ2-2; no clear D gene. This CDR3 comprises 15 residues. V lost 0 bases, J lost 6 bases, and 12 bases lay in between. CDR1 and CDR2 from the germline V gene are SGHRS and YFSETQ. CDR3 protein: CASSLVANSAGELFF. The CDR3 nucleotides are TGCGCCAGCAGCTTGGTTGCTAATTCGGCCGGGGAGCTGTTTTTT.

The rearrangement uses TRBV5-1 and TRBJ1-1; 7 bases fit TRBD1. CDR1 is SGHRS and CDR2 is YFSETQ in the germline V gene. Losses at the gene ends were 1 base for V and 3 bases for J; bases not matched to a gene: 0. This CDR3 has 13 amino acids. The CDR3 DNA is TGCGCCAGCAGCTTGCAGGGGGACACTGAAGCTTTCTTT. Translation gives CASSLQGDTEAFF.

The chain has TRBV6-5 and TRBJ1-1; 8 positions match TRBD1. This CDR3 is built from 13 residues. Germline CDR1 is MNHEY and CDR2 is SVGAGI. Unmatched junction bases numbered 3, after V lost 6 bases and J lost 3 bases. The CDR3 bases are TGTGCCAGCAGGCCGACAGGGGACACTGAAGCTTTCTTT. It encodes CASRPTGDTEAFF.

The chain is built from TRBV9 and TRBJ2-5; the D gene is possibly TRBD2 (6 bases). The J call could be wrong; TRBJ2-7 is a better fit for the DNA end. Germline V lookup: CDR1 SGDLS, CDR2 YYNGEE. This CDR3 is 14 amino acids long. CDR3: CASSVSSASYEQYF. CDR3 bases: TGTGCCAGCAGCGTCTCTAGCGCCTCCTACGAGCAGTACTTC.

The V and J genes are TRBV7-9 and TRBJ2-7; 7 bases line up with TRBD1. V gave up 4 bases and J gave up 1 base; unmatched junction bases: 10. The CDR3 sequence is 16 residues long. The germline CDR1 and CDR2 sequences are SEHNR and FQNEAQ (reference sequence). CDR3 region: CASSSATGAPSYEQYF. CDR3 nucleotide sequence: TGTGCCAGCAGCTCAGCTACAGGGGCCCCGTCCTACGAGCAGTACTTC.

The genes are TRBV5-1 and TRBJ1-1; tentative D call: TRBD1 (6 bases). CDR1 and CDR2 (germline): SGHRS, YFSETQ. This CDR3 contains 15 residues. The germline V and J ends were trimmed by 0 bases and 5 bases, with 14 bases remaining between them. The CDR3 DNA follows: TGCGCCAGCAGCTTGGCCGAGGCAGGGGTTACTGAAGCTTTCTTT. This translates into CASSLAEAGVTEAFF.

This chain joins TRBV7-6 and TRBJ2-7, with 9 bases matching TRBD1. V lost 1 base, J lost 3 bases, and 4 bases stayed unmatched. The germline V gene has CDR1 SGHVS and CDR2 FNYEAQ. The CDR3 is 15 residues long. This CDR3 reads CASSLGTGAFYEQYF. For the CDR3, the DNA is TGTGCCAGCAGCTTAGGGACAGGGGCCTTCTACGAGCAGTACTTC.

CDR3 nucleotides: TGTGCCAGCAGACGAGACGGGAACTATGGCTACACCTTC. This translates into CASRRDGNYGYTF. The genes are TRBV6-5 and TRBJ1-2; D uncertain. Trimming shortened V by 6 bases and J by 2 bases, and 10 bases separated the two germline ends. The CDR3 covers 13 residues. Germline V gene sequence: CDR1 MNHEY, CDR2 SVGAGI.

The chain employs TRBV18 and TRBJ2-3; D tentatively fits TRBD1 or TRBD2 (5 bases each). V was trimmed by 4 bases and J by 4 bases, leaving 15 bases between them. CDR1 KGHSH and CDR2 LQKENI come from the germline V gene. The CDR3 sequence is 15 residues long. The CDR3 protein is CASSRDLSSADTQYF. CDR3 sequence (DNA): TGTGCCAGCTCACGGGACCTCTCCTCGGCAGATACGCAGTATTTT.

The chain has TRBV10-3 and TRBJ1-4; D unclear. The CDR3 loop spans 11 amino acids. Germline values: CDR1 ENHRY, CDR2 SYGVKD. Trimming pared 3 bases from V and 7 bases from J, leaving 3 bases between. The CDR3 reads CAISDGEKLFF. DNA of the CDR3: TGTGCCATCAGTGACGGTGAAAAACTGTTTTTT.

V and J are TRBV19 and TRBJ1-2, with TRBD1 as a possible D gene (5 bases). Per germline, CDR1 LNHDA and CDR2 SQIVND (reference sequence). CDR3 length equals 17 residues. V lost 4 bases to trimming and J lost 4 bases, with 22 bases between them. CDR3 nucleotide sequence: TGTGCCAGTAGTACAACGGGGACCCGTCCTGCCCTCTATGGCTACACCTTC. Protein: CASSTTGTRPALYGYTF. The variable domain in full, completed from reference TRBV19 and TRBJ1-2, reads DGGITQSPKYLFRKEGQNVTLSCEQNLNHDAMYWYRQDPGQGLRLIYYSQIVNDFQKGDIAEGYSVSREKKESFPLTVTSAQKNPTAFYLCASSTTGTRPALYGYTFGSGTRLTVV.

The chain links TRBV9 to TRBJ1-2; D uncertain. The CDR3 consists of 14 residues. Trimming shortened V by 0 bases and J by 7 bases, and 13 bases separated the two germline ends. In germline, CDR1 is SGDLS, CDR2 YYNGEE. In nucleotides, the CDR3 is TGTGCCAGCAGCGTAGATCGGGGAGCGGGTGGCTACACCTTC. Translating it yields CASSVDRGAGGYTF.

The V and J genes are TRBV18 and TRBJ2-1; 10 bases align to TRBD2. Germline values: CDR1 KGHSH, CDR2 LQKENI. The CDR3 sequence is 15 residues long. The trim removed 3 bases at V and 4 bases at J, leaving 3 bases unmatched. In nucleotides, the CDR3 is TGTGCCAGCTCACCGGGACTAGCGACTTACAATGAGCAGTTCTTC. Its translation: CASSPGLATYNEQFF.

This clone showed up just a few times. A junction end diverges from the germline sequence, so it may reflect a read error. The CDR3 nucleotides are TGTGCCAGCAGTGAAGCGGGGCCTACCTTT. Its protein product is CASSEAGPTF. The chain carries TRBV2 and TRBJ1-4; maybe TRBD1 (5 bases). There are 10 residues in the CDR3. Germline-derived CDR1 and CDR2 are SNHLY and FYNNEI. Variable domain in full (rest from reference TRBV2 and TRBJ1-4): EPEVTQTPSHQVTQMGQEVILRCVPISNHLYFYWYRQILGQKVEFLVSFYNNEISEKSEIFDDQFSVERPDGSNFTLKIRSTKLEDSAMYFCASSEAGPTFGSGTQLSVL.

This clone appeared a single time. The chain is built from TRBV6-6 and TRBJ1-6, with D perhaps TRBD1 (5 bases). Trimming left V 5 bases short and J 9 bases short, with 14 bases between. The CDR3 runs to 14 residues. From germline, CDR1 is MNHNY and CDR2 SVGAGI (reference sequence). CDR3 loop: CASSPETVGSPLHF. CDR3 bases: TGTGCCAGCAGTCCCGAGACAGTCGGTTCACCCCTCCACTTT.

The CDR3 is CASSLEAGLFRSSYNEQFF. In DNA form, the CDR3 reads TGTGCCAGCAGCTTAGAGGCGGGACTCTTCCGGAGCTCCTACAATGAGCAGTTCTTC. The chain joins TRBV7-6 to TRBJ2-1, with D possibly TRBD2 on 6 matching bases. The germline V gene encodes CDR1 SGHVS and CDR2 FNYEAQ. Trimming took off 1 base at V and 0 bases at J, with 19 bases between the two ends. The CDR3 is made up of 19 amino acids.

The chain carries TRBV7-2 and TRBJ2-7; possible D gene TRBD1, 5 bases. The CDR3 runs to 13 residues. Trimming took 4 bases from V and 1 from J, leaving 8 bases between them. Germline loops: CDR1 SGHTA, CDR2 FQGNSA. In DNA, the CDR3 is TGTGCCAGCAGCTCCTACAGGTCCTACGAGCAGTACTTC. Protein product: CASSSYRSYEQYF.

V usage is TRBV14 and J usage is TRBJ2-3; D call uncertain. The CDR3 extends over 16 amino acids. Looked up from germline, CDR1 is SGHDN and CDR2 is FVKESK. Trimming removed 1 base from V and 3 bases from J, with 14 bases in between. The CDR3 DNA follows: TGTGCCAGCAGCCAAGTTTATCAACCGATGACAGATACGCAGTATTTT. It translates to CASSQVYQPMTDTQYF.

The chain recombines TRBV15 with TRBJ2-2, with 8 positions matching TRBD1. J lost 6 bases, V lost 5 bases, and 20 bases had no gene match. The germline CDR1 and CDR2 sequences are LNHNV and YYDKDF (reference sequence). CDR3 length: 19 residues. The DNA for the CDR3 is TGTGCCACCAGCCAGCAGAGGTGGGGGACTGCAGGGGGCTCCGGGGAGCTGTTTTTT. It specifies CATSQQRWGTAGGSGELFF.

The chain has TRBV5-1 and TRBJ2-5; 9 bases map to TRBD2. The germline gives CDR1 SGHRS, CDR2 YFSETQ. Trimming at V came to 3 bases and at J to 1 base, leaving 4 bases not matched to a gene. There are 15 residues in the CDR3. Here the CDR3 reads CASSSLLAGQETQYF. The CDR3 DNA reads as TGCGCCAGCAGCTCTTTACTAGCGGGCCAAGAGACCCAGTACTTC.

This chain joins TRBV5-8 and TRBJ1-3; TRBD1 is a possible D gene (6 bases). CDR1 SGHTS and CDR2 YDEGEE come from the germline V gene. The CDR3 sequence is 15 residues long. V lost 1 base and J 4 bases, leaving 12 bases between the germline ends. CDR3 in DNA: TGTGCCAGCAGCTTGATGGGGGGGCGCGGAAACACCATATATTTT. It encodes CASSLMGGRGNTIYF. The entire variable domain, with the rest obtained from reference TRBV5-8 and TRBJ1-3, is as follows: EAGVTQSPTHLIKTRGQQATLRCSPISGHTSVYWYQQALGLGLQFLLWYDEGEERNRGNFPPRFSGRQFPNYSSELNVNALELEDSALYLCASSLMGGRGNTIYFGEGSWLTVV.

The chain recombines TRBV4-2 with TRBJ2-1; 8 nucleotides agree with TRBD2. Germline CDR1 and CDR2: LGHNA and YNFKEQ. V dropped 0 bases and J dropped 8; count of bases not matched to a gene: 12. CDR3 length: 17 residues. CDR3 DNA: TGTGCCAGCAGCCAAGAGATCCGAGCGGGAGTGATTGATGAGCAGTTCTTC. It encodes CASSQEIRAGVIDEQFF.

J is TRBJ2-3 and V is TRBV7-2; D could derive from TRBD1 or TRBD2 (5 bases each). Between the trimmed V and J ends, which lost 5 bases and 9 bases, there was a span of 15 bases. The V gene's germline CDR1 is SGHTA and CDR2 FQGNSA. The CDR3 is made up of 13 amino acids. The CDR3 coding sequence is TGTGCCAGCAGCACGGGACGGTCACAAACGCAGTATTTT. This sequence encodes CASSTGRSQTQYF. The full variable domain, its missing parts supplied by reference TRBV7-2 and TRBJ2-3, is GAGVSQSPSNKVTEKGKDVELRCDPISGHTALYWYRQSLGQGLEFLIYFQGNSAPDKSGLPSDRFSAERTGGSVSTLTIQRTQQEDSAVYLCASSTGRSQTQYFGPGTRLTVL.

The chain couples TRBV10-3 to TRBJ2-2; 11 bases map to TRBD2. CDR1 is ENHRY, CDR2 SYGVKD, per germline. V lost 8 bases to trimming and J lost 5 bases; unmatched junction nucleotides: 7. The CDR3 is 15 residues long. CDR3 sequence reads: CAIAELAGVTGELFF. The DNA of the CDR3 is TGTGCCATCGCTGAACTAGCGGGAGTGACCGGGGAGCTGTTTTTT.

This sequence joins TRBV7-8 and TRBJ1-1; possible D gene TRBD1, 6 bases. Germline CDR1 and CDR2: SGHVS and FQNEAQ. CDR3 length equals 15 residues. V was shortened by 2 bases and J by 4 bases, with 14 bases between the two germline ends. The CDR3 DNA sequence: TGTGCCAGCAGCTTAAGACGGGGGCAGGGCACTGAAGCTTTCTTT. Its protein is CASSLRRGQGTEAFF.

V is TRBV5-8 and J is TRBJ1-2, with 10 bases matching TRBD1. The CDR3 extends over 17 amino acids. J gave up 7 bases and V 4 bases, and 16 bases lay outside the gene matches. Germline assignment: CDR1 SGHTS and CDR2 YDEGEE. As DNA, the CDR3 is TGTGCCAGCAGCCCCTGGCTTCCGGGACAGGGGCTTACTGGCTACACCTTC. Translated, it gives CASSPWLPGQGLTGYTF.

The J gene is TRBJ2-7, the V gene TRBV2; no clear D. CDR1 is SNHLY and CDR2 is FYNNEI in the germline V gene. The V end lost 2 bases, the J end lost 6 bases, and 14 bases lay between the germline ends. The CDR3 covers 14 residues. The CDR3 region is CASSEMQVRAEQYF. The CDR3 DNA reads as TGTGCCAGCAGTGAAATGCAGGTTAGAGCCGAGCAGTACTTC.

This clone was counted once. This chain uses TRBV4-3 with TRBJ2-1; D not resolved. This CDR3 has 13 amino acids. Germline V gene lookup returns CDR1 LGHNA and CDR2 YSLEER. V was pared by 3 bases and J by 6 bases, with 9 bases between. In DNA form, the CDR3 reads TGCGCCAGCAGCCAGAACCTATTCAATGAGCAGTTCTTC. This gives the protein CASSQNLFNEQFF.